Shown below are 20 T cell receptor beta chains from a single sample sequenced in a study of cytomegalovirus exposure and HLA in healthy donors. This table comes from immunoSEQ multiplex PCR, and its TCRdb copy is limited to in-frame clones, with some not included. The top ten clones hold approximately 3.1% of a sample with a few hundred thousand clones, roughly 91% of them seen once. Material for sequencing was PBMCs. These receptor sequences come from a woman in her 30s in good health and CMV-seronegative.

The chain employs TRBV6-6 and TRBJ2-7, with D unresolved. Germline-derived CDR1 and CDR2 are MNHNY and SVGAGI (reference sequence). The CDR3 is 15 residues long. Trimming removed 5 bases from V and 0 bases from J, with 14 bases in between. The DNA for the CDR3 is TGTGCCAGCAGTGTCAGTTCCTCCCCCTCCTACGAGCAGTACTTC. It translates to CASSVSSSPSYEQYF.

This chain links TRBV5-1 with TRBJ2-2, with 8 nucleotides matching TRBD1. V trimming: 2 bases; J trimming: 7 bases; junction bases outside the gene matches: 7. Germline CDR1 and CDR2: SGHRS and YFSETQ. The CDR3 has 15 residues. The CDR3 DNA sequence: TGCGCCAGCAGCTTATCAGGGGGCAAGGTCGGGGAGCTGTTTTTT. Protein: CASSLSGGKVGELFF.

Written as DNA, the CDR3 is TGTGCCAGCAGCCAAGAAAGGACAGGCTCCTACGAGCAGTACTTC. Encoded protein: CASSQERTGSYEQYF. The V gene is TRBV14, the J gene TRBJ2-7; the match to TRBD1 covers 7 bases. After removal of 0 bases from V and 0 bases from J, the junction contained 2 bases not matched to a gene. The germline gives CDR1 SGHDN, CDR2 FVKESK. The CDR3 totals 15 residues.

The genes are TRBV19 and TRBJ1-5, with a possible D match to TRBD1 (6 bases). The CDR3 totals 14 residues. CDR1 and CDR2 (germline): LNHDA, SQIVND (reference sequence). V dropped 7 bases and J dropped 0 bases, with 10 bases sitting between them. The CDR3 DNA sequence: TGTGCCAGTAAGGACAGAGATAGCAATCAGCCCCAGCATTTT. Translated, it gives CASKDRDSNQPQHF.

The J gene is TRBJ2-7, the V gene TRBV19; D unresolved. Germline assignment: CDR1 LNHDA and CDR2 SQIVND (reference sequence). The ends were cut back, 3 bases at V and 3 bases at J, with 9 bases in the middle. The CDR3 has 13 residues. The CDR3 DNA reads TGTGCCAGTAGTATGGTTATGCACTACGAGCAGTACTTC. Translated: CASSMVMHYEQYF. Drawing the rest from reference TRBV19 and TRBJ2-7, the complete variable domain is DGGITQSPKYLFRKEGQNVTLSCEQNLNHDAMYWYRQDPGQGLRLIYYSQIVNDFQKGDIAEGYSVSREKKESFPLTVTSAQKNPTAFYLCASSMVMHYEQYFGPGTRLTVT.

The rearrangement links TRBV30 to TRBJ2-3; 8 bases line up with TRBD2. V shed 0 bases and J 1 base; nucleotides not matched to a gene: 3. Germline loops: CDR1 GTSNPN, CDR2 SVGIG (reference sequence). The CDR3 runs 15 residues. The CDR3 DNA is TGTGCCTGGAGTGTTGGAGCGGGGGGCACAGATACGCAGTATTTT. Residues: CAWSVGAGGTDTQYF. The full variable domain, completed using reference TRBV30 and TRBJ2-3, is SQTIHQWPATLVQPVGSPLSLECTVEGTSNPNLYWYRQAAGRGLQLLFYSVGIGQISSEVPQNLSASRPQDRQFILSSKKLLLSDSGFYLCAWSVGAGGTDTQYFGPGTRLTVL.

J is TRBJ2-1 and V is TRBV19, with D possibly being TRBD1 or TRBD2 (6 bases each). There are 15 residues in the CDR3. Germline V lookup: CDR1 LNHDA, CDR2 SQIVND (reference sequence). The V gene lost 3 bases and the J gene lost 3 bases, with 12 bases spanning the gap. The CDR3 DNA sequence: TGTGCCAGTAGTATCTCGGGGGCTATCTACAATGAGCAGTTCTTC. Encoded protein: CASSISGAIYNEQFF.

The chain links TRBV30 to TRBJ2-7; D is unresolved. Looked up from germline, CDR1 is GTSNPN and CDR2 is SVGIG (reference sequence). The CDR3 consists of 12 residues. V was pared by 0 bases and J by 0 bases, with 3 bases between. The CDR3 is CAWSVGSYEQYF. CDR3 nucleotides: TGTGCCTGGAGTGTAGGCTCCTACGAGCAGTACTTC. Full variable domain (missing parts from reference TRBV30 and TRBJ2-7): SQTIHQWPATLVQPVGSPLSLECTVEGTSNPNLYWYRQAAGRGLQLLFYSVGIGQISSEVPQNLSASRPQDRQFILSSKKLLLSDSGFYLCAWSVGSYEQYFGPGTRLTVT.

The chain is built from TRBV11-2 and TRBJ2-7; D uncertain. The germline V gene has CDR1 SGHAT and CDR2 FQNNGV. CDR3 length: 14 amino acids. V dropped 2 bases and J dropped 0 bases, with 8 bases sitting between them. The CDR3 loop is CASSLSIGSYEQYF. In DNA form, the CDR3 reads TGTGCCAGCAGCTTAAGTATTGGCTCCTACGAGCAGTACTTC.

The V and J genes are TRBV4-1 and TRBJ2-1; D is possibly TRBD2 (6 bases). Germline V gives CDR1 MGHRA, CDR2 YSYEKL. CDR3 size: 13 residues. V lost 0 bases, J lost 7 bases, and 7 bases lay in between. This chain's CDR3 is CASSQDGGNEQFF. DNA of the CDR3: TGCGCCAGCAGCCAAGATGGAGGGAATGAGCAGTTCTTC.

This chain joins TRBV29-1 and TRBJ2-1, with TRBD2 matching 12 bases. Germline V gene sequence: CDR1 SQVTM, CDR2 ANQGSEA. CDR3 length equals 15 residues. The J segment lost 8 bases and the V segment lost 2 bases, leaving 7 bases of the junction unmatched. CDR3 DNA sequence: TGCAGCGTTGAAAGTCTAGCGGGAGGGCCCTATGAGCAGTTCTTC. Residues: CSVESLAGGPYEQFF.

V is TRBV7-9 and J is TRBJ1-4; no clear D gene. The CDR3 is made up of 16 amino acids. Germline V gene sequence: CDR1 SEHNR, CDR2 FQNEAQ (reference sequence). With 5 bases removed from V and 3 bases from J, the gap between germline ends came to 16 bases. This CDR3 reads CASSRTLNTANEKLFF. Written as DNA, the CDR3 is TGTGCCAGCAGCCGGACCCTTAATACGGCTAATGAAAAACTGTTTTTT.

The CDR3 protein is CASSEIPNTEAFF. CDR3 coding DNA: TGTGCCAGCAGTGAGATCCCGAACACTGAAGCTTTCTTT. The rearrangement links TRBV6-1 to TRBJ1-1; D ambiguous. The CDR3 contains 13 residues. CDR1 is MNHNS, CDR2 SASEGT, per germline. Trimming removed 3 bases from V and 1 base from J, with 6 bases in between.

CDR3 nucleotide sequence: TGCGCCAGCAGCCAAGATTCAACTAGCGGCTACACAGATACGCAGTATTTT. Its protein is CASSQDSTSGYTDTQYF. The chain carries TRBV4-3 and TRBJ2-3; 8 bases are shared with TRBD2. The germline V gene encodes CDR1 LGHNA and CDR2 YSLEER. With V trimmed by 0 bases and J by 2 bases, 7 bases remained unmatched. This CDR3 region has 17 residues.

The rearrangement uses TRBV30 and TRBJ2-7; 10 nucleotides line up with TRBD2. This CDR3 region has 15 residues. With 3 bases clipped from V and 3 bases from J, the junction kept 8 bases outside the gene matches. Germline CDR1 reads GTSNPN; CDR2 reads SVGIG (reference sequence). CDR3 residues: CAWSPLAGAHYEQYF. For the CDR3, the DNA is TGTGCCTGGAGCCCTCTAGCGGGAGCCCACTACGAGCAGTACTTC.

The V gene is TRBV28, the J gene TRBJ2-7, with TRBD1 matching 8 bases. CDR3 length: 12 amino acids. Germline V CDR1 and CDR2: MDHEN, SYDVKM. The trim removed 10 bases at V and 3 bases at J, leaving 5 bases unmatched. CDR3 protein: CATLQGVYEQYF. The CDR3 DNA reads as TGTGCCACCCTACAGGGGGTCTACGAGCAGTACTTC. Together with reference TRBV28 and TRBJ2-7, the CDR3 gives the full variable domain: DVKVTQSSRYLVKRTGEKVFLECVQDMDHENMFWYRQDPGLGLRLIYFSYDVKMKEKGDIPEGYSVSREKKERFSLILESASTNQTSMYLCATLQGVYEQYFGPGTRLTVT.

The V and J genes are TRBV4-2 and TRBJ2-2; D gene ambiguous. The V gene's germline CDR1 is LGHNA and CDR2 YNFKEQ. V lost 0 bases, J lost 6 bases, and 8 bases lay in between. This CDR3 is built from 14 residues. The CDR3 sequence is CASSQESIAGELFF. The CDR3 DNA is TGTGCCAGCAGCCAAGAGTCTATAGCCGGGGAGCTGTTTTTT.

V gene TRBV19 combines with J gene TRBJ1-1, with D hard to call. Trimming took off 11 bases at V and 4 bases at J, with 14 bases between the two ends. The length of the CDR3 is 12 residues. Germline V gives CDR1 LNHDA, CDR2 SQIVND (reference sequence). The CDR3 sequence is CACSVGSTEAFF. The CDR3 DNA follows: TGTGCCTGCTCCGTGGGGAGCACTGAAGCTTTCTTT.

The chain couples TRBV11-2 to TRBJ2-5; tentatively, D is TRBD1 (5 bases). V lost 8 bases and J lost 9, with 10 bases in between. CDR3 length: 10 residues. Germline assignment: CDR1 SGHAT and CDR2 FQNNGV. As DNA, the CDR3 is TGTGCCAGCGCTGGGGCGGCCCAGTACTTC. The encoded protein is CASAGAAQYF.

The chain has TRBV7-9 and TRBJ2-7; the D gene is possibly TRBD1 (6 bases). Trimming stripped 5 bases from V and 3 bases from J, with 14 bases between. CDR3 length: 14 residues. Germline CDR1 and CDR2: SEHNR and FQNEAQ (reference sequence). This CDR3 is CASSLETGLYEQYF. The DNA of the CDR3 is TGTGCCAGCAGCCTAGAGACAGGCCTCTACGAGCAGTACTTC.